This TCR beta chain was obtained from a study of early T cells in non-severe SARS-CoV-2 infection. Study in general: Sequenced bulk RNA came from whole blood that was unsorted, and chains were unpaired.

Each cDNA molecule carried a unique molecular identifier. TCRdb re-called the 5' RACE reads with MiXCR, one entry per CDR3 protein. The sample has just over 95,000 distinct CDR3 sequences, roughly 9.6% seen once; the top ten hold approximately 5.4%. Findings and limits, study-wide: Private and CD4 specificities were missed by VDJdb matching, skewed to anti-spike CD8.

The CDR3 is 16 amino acids. Germline CDR1 reads SGHNT; CDR2 reads YYREEE (reference sequence). The germline V and J ends were trimmed by 4 bases and 2 bases, with 17 bases remaining between them. As to this clonotype: Its target is unknown.

This chain connects TRBV5-4 to TRBJ2-3, with TRBD2 as a possible D gene (7 bases). The sample comprised whole blood. This sequence originates from an adult who was a healthcare worker with PCR-confirmed SARS-CoV-2 infection or an uninfected control (not recorded which). Here the CDR3 reads CASSGGAIASTDTQYF. CDR3 nucleotide sequence: TGTGCCAGCAGCGGGGGGGCCATTGCGTCCACAGATACGCAGTATTTT.